These T cell receptor beta chains were read from a single sample in a study of CD8+ T cells in alopecia areata. Assay: immunoSEQ multiplex PCR; the TCRdb copy retains only in-frame clones and omits some. In the table there are approximately 150,000 clones, approximately 50% of which are singletons. The specimen was CD4+ T cells sorted from blood. These receptors all come from a human donor with alopecia areata. CDR3s include the opening cysteine and the closing phenylalanine or tryptophan. The order of the fields is clone size, V gene, J gene, D gene, CDR3 protein, CDR3 DNA. D genes are given only for firm matches. Clone size is given for some rows only: seen once, a few or many times, or a class if the clone is expanded.

clone size: -
V gene: TRBV13
J gene: TRBJ2-7
D gene: -
CDR3 protein: CASSGPLEHEQYF
CDR3 DNA: TGTGCCAGCAGCGGCCCTTTGGAACACGAGCAGTACTTC

clone size: -
V gene: TRBV28
J gene: TRBJ1-2
D gene: TRBD1
CDR3 protein: CASSTGFGYGYTF
CDR3 DNA: TGTGCCAGTTCGACAGGGTTCGGCTATGGCTACACCTTC

clone size: few
V gene: TRBV9
J gene: TRBJ2-2
D gene: -
CDR3 protein: CASRGRANTGELFF
CDR3 DNA: TGTGCCAGCAGGGGTCGAGCGAACACCGGGGAGCTGTTTTTT

clone size: -
V gene: TRBV5-1
J gene: TRBJ2-3
D gene: -
CDR3 protein: CASSGGESTDTQYF
CDR3 DNA: TGCGCCAGCAGCGGTGGGGAGAGCACAGATACGCAGTATTTT

clone size: few
V gene: TRBV4-1
J gene: TRBJ2-7
D gene: -
CDR3 protein: CASSRVRNEQYF
CDR3 DNA: TGCGCCAGCAGCCGGGTTAGGAACGAGCAGTACTTC

clone size: once
V gene: TRBV27
J gene: TRBJ2-7
D gene: -
CDR3 protein: CASSLVSGSGEQYF
CDR3 DNA: TGTGCCAGCAGTTTAGTGTCAGGTTCGGGCGAGCAGTACTTC

clone size: few
V gene: TRBV6-5
J gene: TRBJ2-7
D gene: -
CDR3 protein: CASSPGGVTYEQYF
CDR3 DNA: TGTGCCAGCAGCCCCGGGGGAGTCACCTACGAGCAGTACTTC

clone size: -
V gene: TRBV29-1
J gene: TRBJ1-3
D gene: -
CDR3 protein: CSVQGSGNTIYF
CDR3 DNA: TGCAGCGTACAGGGTTCTGGAAACACCATATATTTT

clone size: few
V gene: TRBV18
J gene: TRBJ1-1
D gene: -
CDR3 protein: CASSPPGRTFLGTEAFF
CDR3 DNA: TGTGCCAGCTCACCACCCGGACGGACTTTTTTGGGTACTGAAGCTTTCTTT

clone size: -
V gene: TRBV29-1
J gene: TRBJ1-2
D gene: -
CDR3 protein: CSVEDPRQFYGYTF
CDR3 DNA: TGCAGCGTTGAAGACCCCAGGCAGTTCTATGGCTACACCTTC

clone size: -
V gene: TRBV7-3
J gene: TRBJ2-1
D gene: -
CDR3 protein: CASSLGSPISNEQFF
CDR3 DNA: TGTGCCAGCAGCTTAGGAAGCCCAATATCCAATGAGCAGTTCTTC

clone size: few
V gene: TRBV5-1
J gene: TRBJ2-5
D gene: -
CDR3 protein: CASSLAGSGQETQYF
CDR3 DNA: TGCGCCAGCAGCTTGGCGGGTAGCGGCCAAGAGACCCAGTACTTC

clone size: -
V gene: TRBV29-1
J gene: TRBJ1-1
D gene: TRBD1
CDR3 protein: CSVVGQGFGAEAFF
CDR3 DNA: TGCAGCGTTGTGGGACAGGGCTTCGGCGCTGAAGCTTTCTTT

clone size: few
V gene: TRBV9
J gene: TRBJ2-2
D gene: TRBD1
CDR3 protein: CASSDRDSPYTGELFF
CDR3 DNA: TGTGCCAGCAGCGATAGGGACAGTCCTTACACCGGGGAGCTGTTTTTT

clone size: -
V gene: TRBV6-5
J gene: TRBJ2-3
D gene: -
CDR3 protein: CASSVTGTADTQYF
CDR3 DNA: TGTGCCAGCAGTGTGACGGGGACTGCAGATACGCAGTATTTT

clone size: few
V gene: TRBV29-1
J gene: TRBJ1-5
D gene: -
CDR3 protein: CSVRVGSTQHF
CDR3 DNA: TGCAGCGTCAGAGTTGGTTCGACCCAGCATTTT

clone size: -
V gene: TRBV14
J gene: TRBJ2-3
D gene: -
CDR3 protein: CASSFTQYF
CDR3 DNA: TGTGCCAGCAGCTTTACGCAGTATTTT

clone size: -
V gene: TRBV9
J gene: TRBJ2-1
D gene: -
CDR3 protein: CASSVAQDPYNEQFF
CDR3 DNA: TGTGCCAGCAGCGTAGCCCAGGATCCCTACAATGAGCAGTTCTTC

clone size: -
V gene: TRBV10-3
J gene: TRBJ2-1
D gene: TRBD2
CDR3 protein: CASSGSLRPEQFF
CDR3 DNA: TGTGCCAGTAGCGGGAGTCTTCGTCCTGAGCAGTTCTTC

clone size: once
V gene: TRBV9
J gene: TRBJ2-5
D gene: -
CDR3 protein: CASSVESPGHTETQYF
CDR3 DNA: TGTGCCAGCAGCGTAGAGTCACCCGGACACACAGAGACCCAGTACTTC

clone size: -
V gene: TRBV4-1
J gene: TRBJ1-2
D gene: -
CDR3 protein: CASSPLGYGYTF
CDR3 DNA: TGCGCCAGCAGCCCCCTTGGATATGGCTACACCTTC

clone size: -
V gene: TRBV6-5
J gene: TRBJ1-1
D gene: -
CDR3 protein: CASSQERQPDTEAFF
CDR3 DNA: TGTGCCAGCAGTCAAGAACGACAGCCCGACACTGAAGCTTTCTTT

clone size: -
V gene: TRBV5-1
J gene: TRBJ2-5
D gene: TRBD2
CDR3 protein: CASSLAGGTQETQYF
CDR3 DNA: TGCGCCAGCAGCTTGGCGGGGGGGACCCAAGAGACCCAGTACTTC

clone size: -
V gene: TRBV27
J gene: TRBJ2-3
D gene: -
CDR3 protein: CASSLGRVTDTQYF
CDR3 DNA: TGTGCCAGCAGTTTGGGCAGGGTTACAGATACGCAGTATTTT

clone size: -
V gene: TRBV5-6
J gene: TRBJ1-2
D gene: TRBD1
CDR3 protein: CASSWGQGNGYTF
CDR3 DNA: TGTGCCAGCAGCTGGGGACAGGGGAATGGCTACACCTTC

clone size: few
V gene: TRBV9
J gene: TRBJ2-5
D gene: -
CDR3 protein: CASSVGVQGETQYF
CDR3 DNA: TGTGCCAGCAGCGTAGGTGTACAGGGCGAGACCCAGTACTTC

clone size: few
V gene: TRBV28
J gene: TRBJ1-2
D gene: TRBD1
CDR3 protein: CASILRDREGRGYTF
CDR3 DNA: TGTGCCAGCATTCTTCGCGACAGGGAGGGACGTGGCTACACCTTC

clone size: -
V gene: TRBV27
J gene: TRBJ2-2
D gene: -
CDR3 protein: CASNPRNTGELFF
CDR3 DNA: TGTGCCAGCAACCCAAGGAACACCGGGGAGCTGTTTTTT

clone size: -
V gene: TRBV7-8
J gene: TRBJ1-5
D gene: -
CDR3 protein: CASSRGRTRVQPQHF
CDR3 DNA: TGTGCCAGCAGCCGGGGACGGACGCGGGTACAGCCCCAGCATTTT